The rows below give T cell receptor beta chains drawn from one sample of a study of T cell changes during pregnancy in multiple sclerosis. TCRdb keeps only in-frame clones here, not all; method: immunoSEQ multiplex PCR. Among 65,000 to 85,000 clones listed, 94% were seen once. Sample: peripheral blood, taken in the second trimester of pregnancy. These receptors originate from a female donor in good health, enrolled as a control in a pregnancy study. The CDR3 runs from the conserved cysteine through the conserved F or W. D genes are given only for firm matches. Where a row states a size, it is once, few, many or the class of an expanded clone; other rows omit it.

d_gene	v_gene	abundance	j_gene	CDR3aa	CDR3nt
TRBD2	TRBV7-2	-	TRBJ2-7	CASSLRASGSPSYEQYF	TGTGCCAGCAGCTTAAGGGCTAGCGGGAGTCCTTCCTACGAGCAGTACTTC
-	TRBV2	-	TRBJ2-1	CASSEALQGGGSYNEQFF	TGTGCCAGCAGTGAAGCGCTTCAAGGGGGGGGATCCTACAATGAGCAGTTCTTC
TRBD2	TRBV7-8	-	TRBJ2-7	CASSLGAGVGEQYF	TGTGCCAGCAGCTTAGGAGCGGGAGTCGGTGAGCAGTACTTC
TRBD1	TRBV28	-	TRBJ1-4	CASSVSSAKQGGEKLFF	TGTGCCAGCAGTGTCTCGTCGGCTAAACAGGGGGGCGAAAAACTGTTTTTT
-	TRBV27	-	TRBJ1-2	CASSPDRNYGYTF	TGTGCCAGCAGTCCCGACAGGAACTATGGCTACACCTTC
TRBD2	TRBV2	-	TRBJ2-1	CASSREGSDNEQFF	TGTGCCAGCAGTCGGGAGGGCTCCGACAATGAGCAGTTCTTC
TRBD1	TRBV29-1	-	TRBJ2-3	CSSRGGDRAGDTQYF	TGCAGCAGTCGAGGGGGGGACAGGGCCGGGGATACGCAGTATTTT
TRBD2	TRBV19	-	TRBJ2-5	CASSSTSGRVGETQYF	TGTGCCAGTAGTTCCACTAGCGGAAGAGTAGGGGAGACCCAGTACTTC
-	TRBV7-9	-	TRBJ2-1	CASSLTQDRRDEQFF	TGTGCCAGCAGCTTAACGCAGGATAGGCGCGATGAGCAGTTCTTC
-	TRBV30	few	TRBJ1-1	CAWSVLSEAFF	TGTGCCTGGAGTGTTCTCTCTGAAGCTTTCTTT
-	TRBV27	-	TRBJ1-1	CASSFTGEFEAFF	TGTGCCAGCAGTTTCACGGGGGAGTTTGAAGCTTTCTTT
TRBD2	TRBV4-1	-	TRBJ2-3	CASMKGAGVRTDTQYF	TGCGCCAGCATGAAAGGGGCGGGAGTTCGCACAGATACGCAGTATTTT
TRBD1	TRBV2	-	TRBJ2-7	CASTLDRAYYEQYF	TGTGCCAGCACTCTGGACAGGGCTTACTACGAGCAGTACTTC
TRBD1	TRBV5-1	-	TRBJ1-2	CASSLVAGQADYTF	TGCGCCAGCAGCTTGGTGGCGGGACAGGCCGACTACACCTTC
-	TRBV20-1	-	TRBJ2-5	CSSTRGETQYF	TGCAGTTCTACCCGGGGTGAGACCCAGTACTTC